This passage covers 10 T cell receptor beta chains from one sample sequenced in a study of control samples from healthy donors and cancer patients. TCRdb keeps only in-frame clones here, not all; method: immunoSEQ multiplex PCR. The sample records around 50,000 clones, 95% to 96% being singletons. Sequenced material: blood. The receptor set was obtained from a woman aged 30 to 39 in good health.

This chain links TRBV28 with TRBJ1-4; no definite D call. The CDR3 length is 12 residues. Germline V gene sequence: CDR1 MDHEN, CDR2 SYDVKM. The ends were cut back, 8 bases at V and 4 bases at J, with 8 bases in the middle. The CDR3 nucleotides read TGTGCCAGCCAGGATAATAATGAAAAACTGTTTTTT. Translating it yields CASQDNNEKLFF.

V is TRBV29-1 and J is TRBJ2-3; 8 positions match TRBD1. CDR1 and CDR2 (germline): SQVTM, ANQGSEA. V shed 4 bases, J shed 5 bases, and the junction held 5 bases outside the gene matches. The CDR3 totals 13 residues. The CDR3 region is CSVARGRGDTQYF. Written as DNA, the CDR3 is TGCAGCGTTGCCAGGGGGCGGGGAGATACGCAGTATTTT.

The CDR3 loop reads CASGFLTGGGNTIYF. The DNA of the CDR3 is TGTGCTAGTGGTTTCCTCACCGGCGGTGGAAACACCATATATTTT. V gene TRBV12-5 combines with J gene TRBJ1-3; the D is unclear. V dropped 3 bases and J dropped 3 bases, with 12 bases sitting between them. Looked up from germline, CDR1 is LGHNT and CDR2 is FRNRAP. This CDR3 is built from 15 residues.

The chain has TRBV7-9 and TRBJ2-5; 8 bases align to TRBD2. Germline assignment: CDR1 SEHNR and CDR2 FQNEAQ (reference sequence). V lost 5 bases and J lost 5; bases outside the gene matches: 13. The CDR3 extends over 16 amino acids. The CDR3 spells CASSGASGSSQETQYF. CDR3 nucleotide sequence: TGTGCCAGCAGCGGAGCCAGCGGGAGCTCGCAGGAGACCCAGTACTTC.

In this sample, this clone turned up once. The DNA of the CDR3 is TGTGCCAGCAGTGACAGGGTCGACGAGCAGTACTTC. Protein: CASSDRVDEQYF. The J gene is TRBJ2-7, the V gene TRBV2; the D gene is possibly TRBD1 (5 bases). Germline V gene sequence: CDR1 SNHLY, CDR2 FYNNEI. The length of the CDR3 is 12 residues. The V end was cut by 3 bases, the J end by 5 bases, with 8 bases between.

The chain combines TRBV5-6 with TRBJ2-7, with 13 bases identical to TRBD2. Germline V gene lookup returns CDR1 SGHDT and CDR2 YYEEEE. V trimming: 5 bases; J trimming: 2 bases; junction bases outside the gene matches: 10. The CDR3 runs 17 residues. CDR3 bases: TGTGCCAGCAGTTCGCGGACTAGCGGGAGAGGGACCTACGAGCAGTACTTC. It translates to CASSSRTSGRGTYEQYF. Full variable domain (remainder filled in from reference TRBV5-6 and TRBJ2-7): DAGVTQSPTHLIKTRGQQVTLRCSPKSGHDTVSWYQQALGQGPQFIFQYYEEEERQRGNFPDRFSGHQFPNYSSELNVNALLLGDSALYLCASSSRTSGRGTYEQYFGPGTRLTVT.

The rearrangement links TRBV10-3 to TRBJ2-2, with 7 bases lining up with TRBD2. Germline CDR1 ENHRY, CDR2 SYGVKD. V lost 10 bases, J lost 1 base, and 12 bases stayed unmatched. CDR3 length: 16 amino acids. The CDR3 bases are TGTGCCACCAAAAGAGCCGGGACTAAGAACACCGGGGAGCTGTTTTTT. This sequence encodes CATKRAGTKNTGELFF.

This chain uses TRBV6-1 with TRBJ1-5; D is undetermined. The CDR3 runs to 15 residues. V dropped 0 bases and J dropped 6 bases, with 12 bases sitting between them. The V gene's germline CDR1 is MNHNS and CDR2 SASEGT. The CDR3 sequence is CASSEARPGSQPQHF. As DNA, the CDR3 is TGTGCCAGCAGTGAAGCGAGGCCAGGCAGTCAGCCCCAGCATTTT.

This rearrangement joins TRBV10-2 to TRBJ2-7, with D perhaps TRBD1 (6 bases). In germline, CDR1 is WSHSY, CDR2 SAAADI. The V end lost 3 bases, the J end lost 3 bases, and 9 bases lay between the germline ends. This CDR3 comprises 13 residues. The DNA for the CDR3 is TGCGCCAGCAGTGATGGCAGGGGCTACGAGCAGTACTTC. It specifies CASSDGRGYEQYF.

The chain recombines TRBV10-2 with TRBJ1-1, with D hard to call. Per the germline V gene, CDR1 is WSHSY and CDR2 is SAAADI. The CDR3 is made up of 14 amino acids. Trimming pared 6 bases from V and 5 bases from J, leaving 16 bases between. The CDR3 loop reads CASRTQVGWTEAFF. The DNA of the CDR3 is TGCGCCAGCAGAACCCAGGTAGGGTGGACTGAAGCTTTCTTT.